The rows below give T cell receptor beta chains drawn from one sample of a study of beta chain features in type 1 diabetes. Libraries were prepared by immunoSEQ multiplex PCR; TCRdb keeps only in-frame clonotypes and omits some of them. This table holds roughly 330,000 clones, 13% found once. Sequenced input: naive CD4+ T cells from blood. The receptors stem from a woman aged 18-35 years with type 1 diabetes. CDR3s include the opening cysteine and the closing phenylalanine or tryptophan. The D gene is left open where the match is weak. Clone size is stated in some rows and not others, as once, few, many or a class when expanded.

size: NA
D: NA
J: TRBJ1-2
V: TRBV7-9
DNA: TGTGCCAGCAGCCAAGCCAGGTTAAATAACTATGGCTACACCTTC
CDR3: CASSQARLNNYGYTF

size: NA
D: TRBD2
J: TRBJ2-1
V: TRBV7-2
DNA: TGTGCCAGCAGCTTAGTCTATAGTCTAGCGGGAGGGCCAGGTGAGCAGTTCTTC
CDR3: CASSLVYSLAGGPGEQFF

size: NA
D: NA
J: TRBJ1-4
V: TRBV5-1
DNA: TGCGCCAGCAGCTTGAACGGTGCAACTAATGAAAAACTGTTTTTT
CDR3: CASSLNGATNEKLFF

size: few
D: TRBD2
J: TRBJ2-1
V: TRBV25-1
DNA: TGTGCCAGCAGTGTACCGGGACTAGGATTAAATGAGCAGTTCTTC
CDR3: CASSVPGLGLNEQFF

size: few
D: NA
J: TRBJ1-2
V: TRBV30
DNA: TGTGCCTGGAGTCCAAGGACACAGGGCTATGGCTACACCTTC
CDR3: CAWSPRTQGYGYTF

size: NA
D: NA
J: TRBJ2-5
V: TRBV5-1
DNA: TGCGCCAGCAGCCCGACGGCCGAAAGGAGAACTGCCCAGTACTTC
CDR3: CASSPTAERRTAQYF

size: few
D: NA
J: TRBJ2-3
V: TRBV2
DNA: TGTGCCAGCAGTGACTGGCCAGATACGCAGTATTTT
CDR3: CASSDWPDTQYF

size: few
D: TRBD1
J: TRBJ2-2
V: TRBV11-2
DNA: TGTGCCGGCCCGGACAGGGCCACCGGGGAGCTGTTTTTT
CDR3: CAGPDRATGELFF

size: few
D: TRBD1
J: TRBJ2-1
V: TRBV4-1
DNA: TGCGCCAGCAGCCGATTCTGGACAGGGAAGAATGAGCAGTTCTTC
CDR3: CASSRFWTGKNEQFF

size: NA
D: NA
J: TRBJ2-5
V: TRBV7-3
DNA: TGTGCCAGCAGCTTAGCGGGGACAGCCCAGGAGACCCAGTACTTC
CDR3: CASSLAGTAQETQYF

size: few
D: TRBD2
J: TRBJ2-1
V: TRBV29-1
DNA: TGCAGCGTTGCGCGGCTAGCGGGAGACAATGAGCAGTTCTTC
CDR3: CSVARLAGDNEQFF

size: NA
D: NA
J: TRBJ2-1
V: TRBV27
DNA: TGTGCCAGCATGGGTAGGGGGTCCTACTCCTACAATGAGCAGTTCTTC
CDR3: CASMGRGSYSYNEQFF

size: NA
D: TRBD2
J: TRBJ2-3
V: TRBV27
DNA: TGTGCCAGCAGTCCTACTAGCGGTACAGATACGCAGTATTTT
CDR3: CASSPTSGTDTQYF

size: few
D: NA
J: TRBJ2-5
V: TRBV15
DNA: TGTGCCACCCGTACTTCGGGAGAGGGAGAGACCCAGTACTTC
CDR3: CATRTSGEGETQYF

size: NA
D: NA
J: TRBJ1-1
V: TRBV4-1
DNA: TGCGCCAGCAGCCAAGACAGGGCCACCATGAACACTGAAGCTTTCTTT
CDR3: CASSQDRATMNTEAFF

size: NA
D: NA
J: TRBJ2-4
V: TRBV7-3
DNA: TGTGCCAGCAGTCTTGAGGGGGGGGACATTCAGTACTTC
CDR3: CASSLEGGDIQYF

size: few
D: NA
J: TRBJ1-3
V: TRBV4-1
DNA: TGCGCCAGCAGCCACCCCCCGGGGGCTGGAAACACCATATATTTT
CDR3: CASSHPPGAGNTIYF

size: few
D: NA
J: TRBJ1-5
V: TRBV19
DNA: TGTGCCAGTAGTATAGACGCGAATCAGCCCCAGCATTTT
CDR3: CASSIDANQPQHF

size: NA
D: NA
J: TRBJ1-2
V: TRBV27
DNA: TGTGCCAGCAGCCTGGGGAGGACTCCAGCTAACTATGGCTACACCTTC
CDR3: CASSLGRTPANYGYTF

size: NA
D: NA
J: TRBJ2-7
V: TRBV5-1
DNA: TGCGCCAGCAGCCTTCAGACAGACTCCTACGAGCAGTACTTC
CDR3: CASSLQTDSYEQYF

size: NA
D: TRBD1
J: TRBJ2-7
V: TRBV27
DNA: TGTGCCAGCAGTTTCCAACCGCTCCGGGACAGGGTCGAGCAGTACTTC
CDR3: CASSFQPLRDRVEQYF

size: few
D: NA
J: TRBJ2-7
V: TRBV29-1
DNA: TGCAGCGTTGGGACAGCGCCCTACGAGCAGTACTTC
CDR3: CSVGTAPYEQYF

size: few
D: NA
J: TRBJ2-3
V: TRBV11-2
DNA: TGTGCCAGCAGCCCACGCCGGGGGTTCACAGATACGCAGTATTTT
CDR3: CASSPRRGFTDTQYF

size: few
D: TRBD2
J: TRBJ2-3
V: TRBV5-1
DNA: TGCGCCAGCAGCTCTCTAGCGGGAGGGGGCACAGATACGCAGTATTTT
CDR3: CASSSLAGGGTDTQYF

size: few
D: NA
J: TRBJ1-5
V: TRBV18
DNA: TGTGCCAGCTCACCAGGACAGAGTAATCAGCCCCAGCATTTT
CDR3: CASSPGQSNQPQHF

size: NA
D: NA
J: TRBJ2-4
V: TRBV7-9
DNA: TGTGCCAGCAGCCACGCAGGCAGCTTAGCCAAAAACATTCAGTACTTC
CDR3: CASSHAGSLAKNIQYF

size: few
D: TRBD1
J: TRBJ1-1
V: TRBV5-1
DNA: TGCGCCAGCAGCTTGGGGACAGGGATCACTGAAGCTTTCTTT
CDR3: CASSLGTGITEAFF

size: NA
D: TRBD1
J: TRBJ2-1
V: TRBV9
DNA: TGTGCCAGCAGCCGAGCCGGGACAGGGAACGGGGTGCAGTTCTTC
CDR3: CASSRAGTGNGVQFF

size: few
D: NA
J: TRBJ1-1
V: TRBV18
DNA: TGTGCCAGCTCACCCCCCATGCGTACTGAAGCTTTCTTT
CDR3: CASSPPMRTEAFF

size: NA
D: TRBD2
J: TRBJ2-3
V: TRBV4-2
DNA: TGTGCCAGCAGCCCCGGGGAACTAGCGGGAGACGCAACCGGCACAGATACGCAGTATTTT
CDR3: CASSPGELAGDATGTDTQYF

size: few
D: NA
J: TRBJ2-5
V: TRBV4-3
DNA: TGCGCCAGCAGCCACGGGCAGGGGTCCGTGGAGACCCAGTACTTC
CDR3: CASSHGQGSVETQYF

size: NA
D: TRBD1
J: TRBJ2-7
V: TRBV5-4
DNA: TGTGCCAGCAGCTTGGAACTGGGACAGGGCTACGAGCAGTACTTC
CDR3: CASSLELGQGYEQYF

size: NA
D: NA
J: TRBJ1-2
V: TRBV9
DNA: TGTGCCAGCAGCGTAGGGAGACAGGCTTCCTATGGCTACACCTTC
CDR3: CASSVGRQASYGYTF

size: few
D: NA
J: TRBJ1-5
V: TRBV11-2
DNA: TGTGCCAGCAGCTTATTCTCTAGTAGCAATCAGCCCCAGCATTTT
CDR3: CASSLFSSSNQPQHF

size: NA
D: TRBD1
J: TRBJ2-5
V: TRBV2
DNA: TGTGCCAGCAAATCGGGACAGGGGGCGAGGACCCAGTACTTC
CDR3: CASKSGQGARTQYF

size: NA
D: TRBD1
J: TRBJ2-2
V: TRBV11-2
DNA: TGTGCCAGCAGACCGGGACAGGGAAACACCGGGGAGCTGTTTTTT
CDR3: CASRPGQGNTGELFF

size: NA
D: NA
J: TRBJ1-5
V: TRBV18
DNA: TGTGCCAGCTCACCGTACAGGGAGAGTCAGCCCCAGCATTTT
CDR3: CASSPYRESQPQHF

size: few
D: TRBD1
J: TRBJ2-1
V: TRBV9
DNA: TGTGCCAGCAGCGCGGCCGGGACAGCTTACAATGAGCAGTTCTTC
CDR3: CASSAAGTAYNEQFF

size: few
D: NA
J: TRBJ1-1
V: TRBV4-1
DNA: TGCGCCAGCAGCCCAACACGGGGGAAAAATGAAGCTTTCTTT
CDR3: CASSPTRGKNEAFF

size: few
D: TRBD1
J: TRBJ2-1
V: TRBV7-9
DNA: TGTGCCAGCAGCTTATGGACAGGCAAAGCCAATGAGCAGTTCTTC
CDR3: CASSLWTGKANEQFF

size: NA
D: TRBD1
J: TRBJ1-2
V: TRBV4-1
DNA: TGCGCCAGCAGCCAAGGAACAGGGGAGGTGTACGGCTACACCTTC
CDR3: CASSQGTGEVYGYTF

size: NA
D: TRBD2
J: TRBJ2-1
V: TRBV30
DNA: TGTGCCTGGAGTGTACTTCCTAGCGGCCCCTTTAATGAGCAGTTCTTC
CDR3: CAWSVLPSGPFNEQFF

size: NA
D: NA
J: TRBJ1-1
V: TRBV7-9
DNA: TGTGCCAGCAGCCAAGACACATCTGAAGCTTTCTTT
CDR3: CASSQDTSEAFF

size: few
D: TRBD2
J: TRBJ2-1
V: TRBV5-1
DNA: TGCGCCAGCAGCGTGATAGCGGGAGAAGAGAATGAGCAGTTCTTC
CDR3: CASSVIAGEENEQFF

size: NA
D: NA
J: TRBJ2-1
V: TRBV5-1
DNA: TGCGCCAGCAGCTTACTCTCGGATGAGCAGTTCTTC
CDR3: CASSLLSDEQFF

size: NA
D: NA
J: TRBJ2-1
V: TRBV7-8
DNA: TGTGCCAGCAGCTTAGCGGAACTAGATGAGCAGTTCTTC
CDR3: CASSLAELDEQFF

size: few
D: NA
J: TRBJ2-3
V: TRBV11-2
DNA: TGTGCCAGCAGCTTAGCGGGGATCACAGATACGCAGTATTTT
CDR3: CASSLAGITDTQYF

size: NA
D: TRBD2
J: TRBJ2-7
V: TRBV4-2
DNA: TGTGCCAGCAGCCAAGTCCAGACTAGCGGGAGTTACGAGCAGTACTTC
CDR3: CASSQVQTSGSYEQYF